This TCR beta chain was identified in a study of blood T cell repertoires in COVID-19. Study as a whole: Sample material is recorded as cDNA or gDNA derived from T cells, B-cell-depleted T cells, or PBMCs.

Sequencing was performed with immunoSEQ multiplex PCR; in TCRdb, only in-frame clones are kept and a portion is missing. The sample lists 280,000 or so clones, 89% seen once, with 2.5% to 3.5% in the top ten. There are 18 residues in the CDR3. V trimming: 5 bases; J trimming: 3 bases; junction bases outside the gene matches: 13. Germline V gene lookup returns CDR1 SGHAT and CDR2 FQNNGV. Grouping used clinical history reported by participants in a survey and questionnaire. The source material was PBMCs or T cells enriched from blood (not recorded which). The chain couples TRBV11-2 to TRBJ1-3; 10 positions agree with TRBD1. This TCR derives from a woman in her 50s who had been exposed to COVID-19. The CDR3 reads CASSRNTGQGISGNTIYF. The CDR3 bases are TGTGCCAGCAGCAGAAACACGGGACAGGGGATCAGTGGAAACACCATATATTTT.